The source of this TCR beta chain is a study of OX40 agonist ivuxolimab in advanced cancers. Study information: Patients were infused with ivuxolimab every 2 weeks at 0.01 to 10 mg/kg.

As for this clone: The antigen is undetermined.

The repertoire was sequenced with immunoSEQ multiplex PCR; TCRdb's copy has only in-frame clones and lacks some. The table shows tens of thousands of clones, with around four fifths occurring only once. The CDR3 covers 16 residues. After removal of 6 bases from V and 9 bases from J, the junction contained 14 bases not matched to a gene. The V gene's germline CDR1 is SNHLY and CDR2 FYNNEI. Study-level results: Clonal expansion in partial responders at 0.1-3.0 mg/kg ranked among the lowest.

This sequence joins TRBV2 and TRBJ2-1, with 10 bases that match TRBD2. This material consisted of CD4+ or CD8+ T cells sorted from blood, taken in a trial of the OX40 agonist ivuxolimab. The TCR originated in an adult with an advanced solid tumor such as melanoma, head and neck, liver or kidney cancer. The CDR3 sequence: CASRDGTSVRGGEQFF. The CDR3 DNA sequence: TGTGCCAGCAGGGACGGGACTAGCGTTCGAGGGGGTGAGCAGTTCTTC.